This TCR beta chain was sequenced for a study of OX40 agonist ivuxolimab in advanced cancers. Whole-study context: Every patient in dose escalation had hepatocellular carcinoma, melanoma, renal cell or head and neck cancer. Study outcomes and limitations: Low clonal expansion, among the lowest seen, marked partial responders at 0.1-3.0 mg/kg. Clonal expansion by week 6 occurred in CD4+ and CD8+ blood T cells (at 0.1 to 3.0 mg/kg). CD8+ T cells averaged more expanded clones than CD4+.

This clone was picked up a small number of times. Its antigen is currently unknown. This CDR3 is built from 12 residues. V lost 4 bases, J lost 1 base, and 5 bases lay in between. Germline V gene data show CDR1 as SGHTS and CDR2 as YDEGEE. Measured with immunoSEQ multiplex PCR; TCRdb has only the in-frame clones, and not every one. Here the sample spans more than 65,000 clones, about 83% being singletons. J is TRBJ1-2 and V is TRBV5-8; D remains ambiguous. Sequencing used CD4+ or CD8+ T cells sorted from blood, obtained in a trial of the OX40 agonist ivuxolimab. The receptor was isolated from an adult with an advanced solid tumor such as melanoma, head and neck, liver or kidney cancer. CDR3 loop: CASSNSNYGYTF. CDR3 DNA: TGTGCCAGCAGCAACAGTAACTATGGCTACACCTTC.